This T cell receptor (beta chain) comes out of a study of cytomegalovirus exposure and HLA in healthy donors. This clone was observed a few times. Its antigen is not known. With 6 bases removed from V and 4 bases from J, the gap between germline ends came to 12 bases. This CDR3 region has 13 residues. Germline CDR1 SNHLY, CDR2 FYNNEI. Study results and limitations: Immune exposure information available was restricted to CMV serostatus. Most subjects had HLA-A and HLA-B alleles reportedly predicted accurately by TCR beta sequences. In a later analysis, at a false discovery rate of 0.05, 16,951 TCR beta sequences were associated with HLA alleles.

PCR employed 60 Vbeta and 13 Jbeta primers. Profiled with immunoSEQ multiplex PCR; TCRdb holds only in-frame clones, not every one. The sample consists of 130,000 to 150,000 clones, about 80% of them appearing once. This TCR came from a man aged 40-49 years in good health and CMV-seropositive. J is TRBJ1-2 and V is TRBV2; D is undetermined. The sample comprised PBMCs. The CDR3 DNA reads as TGTGCCAGCAGAACGACACGGGGCTATGGCTACACCTTC. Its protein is CASRTTRGYGYTF.